The T cell receptor (beta chain) described here comes from a study of T cells in Graves' hyperthyroidism and ophthalmopathy. Study-level findings and limits: The model forecast ophthalmopathy, anticipating it by a median 6.5 months before onset. Also found in blood were most expanded thyroid clonotypes above 0.001.

The CDR3 totals 13 residues. Trimming cost V 6 bases and J 3 bases; bases outside gene matches: 5. Germline CDR1 and CDR2: MNHNS and SASEGT. RNA transcripts provided the source from which TCR beta CDR3 regions were amplified. TCR CDR3 underwent first-round RT-PCR with the HTBI primer set. TCRdb re-called the multiplex PCR reads through MiXCR, storing one row per CDR3 protein. The table records around 340,000 distinct CDR3 sequences, 21% of them present only once. Clinical symptoms, serum thyroxine, TRAb, thyroid ultrasound and orbital computed tomography informed diagnoses. This clonotype has only a few counts. What it binds is unknown.

This clonotype was sampled from a woman aged 50 to 60 with Graves' hyperthyroidism. The V call is TRBV6-1, the J call TRBJ2-7, with TRBD1 matching 7 bases. Sequencing input: blood. The CDR3 spells CASSTGQRYEQYF. CDR3 bases: TGTGCCAGCAGCACGGGACAGCGCTACGAGCAGTACTTC.